This T cell receptor beta chain was recovered during a study of T cells expressing NK-cell markers. Study-wide background: It was sorted CD3+CD56+NKG2C+, CD3+CD56+NKG2C- and CD3+CD56-NKG2C+ T cells that supplied the TCR beta repertoires. With respect to HCMV, most of the eight sequenced donors were seropositive, and one was seronegative. Study findings and constraints: Similarly, these clonotypes led the CD3+CD56-NKG2C+ fraction as well in a few donors.

Germline V CDR1 and CDR2: MNHEY, SVGAGI. This CDR3 comprises 14 residues. Concerning this clonotype: The antigen is undetermined.

5'RACE template switching with UMIs produced the TCR beta cDNA. TCRdb re-called the 5' RACE reads, yielding one record per CDR3 amino acid sequence without DNA. The sample totals under 200,000 distinct CDR3 sequences; its top ten clones hold less than 20%. Sequencing was carried out using blood T cells: a sorted CD56 or NKG2C T cell subset, CD4+ or CD8+ T cells, or bulk PBMC T cells (not recorded which). The chain joins TRBV6-5 to TRBJ1-4. The receptor's source is a woman aged 18 to 75 in good health. CDR3: CASSSRTVDEKLFF.